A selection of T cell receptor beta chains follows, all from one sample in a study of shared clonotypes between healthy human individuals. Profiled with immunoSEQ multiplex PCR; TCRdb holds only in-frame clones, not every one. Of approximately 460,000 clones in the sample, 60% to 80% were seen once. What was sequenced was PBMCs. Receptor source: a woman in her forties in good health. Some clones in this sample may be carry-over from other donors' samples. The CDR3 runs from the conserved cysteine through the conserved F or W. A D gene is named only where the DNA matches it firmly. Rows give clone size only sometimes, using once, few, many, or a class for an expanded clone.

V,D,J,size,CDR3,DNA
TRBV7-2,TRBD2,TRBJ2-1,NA,CASSLAGLAGDDEQFF,TGTGCCAGCAGCTTAGCGGGACTAGCGGGAGACGATGAGCAGTTCTTC
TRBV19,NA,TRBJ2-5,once,CASSMTRGLETQYF,TGTGCCAGTAGTATGACTAGGGGCTTGGAGACCCAGTACTTC
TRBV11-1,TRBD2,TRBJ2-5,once,CASSLHGRGQETQYF,TGTGCCAGCAGCTTACACGGGAGGGGCCAAGAGACCCAGTACTTC
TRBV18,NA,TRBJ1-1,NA,CASSPNGNTEAFF,TGTGCCAGCTCACCAAATGGAAACACTGAAGCTTTCTTT
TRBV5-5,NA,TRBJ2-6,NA,CASSLATSGANVLTF,TGTGCCAGCAGCTTGGCCACCTCTGGGGCCAACGTCCTGACTTTC
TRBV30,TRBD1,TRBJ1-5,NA,CAWSSGQGVGQPQHF,TGTGCCTGGAGTAGTGGACAGGGGGTTGGACAGCCCCAGCATTTT
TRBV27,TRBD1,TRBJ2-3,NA,CASSLGTGRSDTQYF,TGTGCCAGCAGTTTAGGGACAGGGAGGTCAGATACGCAGTATTTT
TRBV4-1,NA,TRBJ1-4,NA,CASSHTFDEKLFF,TGCGCCAGCAGCCATACTTTTGATGAAAAACTGTTTTTT
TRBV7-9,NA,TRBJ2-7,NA,CASSFSAAETWGQYF,TGTGCCAGCAGCTTTAGTGCGGCCGAGACTTGGGGGCAGTACTTC
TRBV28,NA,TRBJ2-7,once,CASSLPGTGYEQYF,TGTGCCAGCAGTTTACCCGGAACCGGGTACGAGCAGTACTTC
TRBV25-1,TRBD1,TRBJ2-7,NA,CASSPHGQGYEQYF,TGTGCCAGCAGTCCCCATGGACAGGGCTACGAGCAGTACTTC
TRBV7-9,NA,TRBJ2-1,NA,CASSLATGLWFF,TGTGCCAGCAGCTTAGCGACAGGTTTATGGTTCTTC
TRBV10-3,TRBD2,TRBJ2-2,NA,CAVLTSGRVSTGELFF,TGTGCCGTTTTGACTAGCGGGAGGGTCTCTACCGGGGAGCTGTTTTTT
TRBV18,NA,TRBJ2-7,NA,CASSPAGSNEQYF,TGTGCCAGCTCACCAGCTGGAAGCAACGAGCAGTACTTC
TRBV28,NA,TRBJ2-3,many,CASAGPYRLTDTQYF,TGTGCCAGCGCAGGGCCGTACCGATTAACAGATACGCAGTATTTT
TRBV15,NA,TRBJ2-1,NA,CATGSDEQFF,TGTGCCACCGGGTCAGATGAGCAGTTCTTC
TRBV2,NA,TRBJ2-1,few,CASSGGPSSYNEQFF,TGTGCCAGCAGTGGGGGCCCAAGCTCCTACAATGAGCAGTTCTTC
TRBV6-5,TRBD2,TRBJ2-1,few,CASTRLADNEQFF,TGTGCCAGCACCCGACTAGCGGACAATGAGCAGTTCTTC
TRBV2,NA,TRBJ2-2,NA,CASSDRGSGTGELFF,TGTGCCAGCAGTGATCGGGGGAGTGGCACCGGGGAGCTGTTTTTT
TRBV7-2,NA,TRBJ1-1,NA,CASSLEQDTEAFF,TGTGCCAGCAGCTTAGAACAGGACACTGAAGCTTTCTTT
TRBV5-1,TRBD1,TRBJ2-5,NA,CASSPRTGQETQYF,TGCGCCAGCAGCCCCCGGACAGGACAAGAGACCCAGTACTTC
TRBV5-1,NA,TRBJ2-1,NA,CASSLEGDEQFF,TGCGCCAGCAGCTTGGAAGGAGATGAGCAGTTCTTC
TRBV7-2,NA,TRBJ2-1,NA,CASSLVNAYNEQFF,TGTGCCAGCAGCTTAGTTAACGCCTACAATGAGCAGTTCTTC
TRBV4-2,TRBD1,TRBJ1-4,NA,CASSRLEGGALVEKLFF,TGTGCCAGCAGCCGCCTGGAAGGGGGCGCGTTGGTTGAAAAACTGTTTTTT
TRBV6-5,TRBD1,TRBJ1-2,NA,CASSVQPTGASTYTF,TGTGCCAGCAGTGTACAGCCGACAGGGGCCTCGACCTACACCTTC
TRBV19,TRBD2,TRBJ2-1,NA,CASSILSGSSYNEQFF,TGTGCCAGTAGTATCCTAAGCGGGAGCTCCTACAATGAGCAGTTCTTC
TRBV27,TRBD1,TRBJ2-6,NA,CASSFQGDLSGANVLTF,TGTGCCAGCAGTTTCCAGGGGGATCTCTCTGGGGCCAACGTCCTGACTTTC
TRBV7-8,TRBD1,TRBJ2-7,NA,CASSSGTGLYEQYF,TGCGCCAGCAGCTCCGGGACAGGGCTCTACGAGCAGTACTTC
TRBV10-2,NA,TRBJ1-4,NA,CASSPRYGGLNEKLFF,TGCGCCAGCAGCCCTAGGTACGGGGGCCTTAATGAAAAACTGTTTTTT
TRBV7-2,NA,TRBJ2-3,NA,CASRPLTDTQYF,TGTGCCAGCAGGCCCCTCACAGATACGCAGTATTTT
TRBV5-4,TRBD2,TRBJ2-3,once,CASSLRGGAVTSGLTDTQYF,TGTGCCAGCAGCTTGAGGGGGGGGGCCGTGACTAGCGGGCTCACAGATACGCAGTATTTT
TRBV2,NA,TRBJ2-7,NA,CASSAGAGEQYF,TGTGCCAGCAGTGCAGGGGCGGGGGAGCAGTACTTC
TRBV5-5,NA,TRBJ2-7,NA,CASSLEASGRMTYEQYF,TGTGCCAGCAGCTTGGAAGCGTCGGGACGGATGACCTACGAGCAGTACTTC
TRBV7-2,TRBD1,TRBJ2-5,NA,CASSLARSTAGGTQYF,TGTGCCAGCAGCTTAGCTCGGTCCACGGCAGGGGGGACCCAGTACTTC
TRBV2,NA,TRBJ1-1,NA,CASRADAFAEAFF,TGTGCCAGCAGAGCGGATGCGTTCGCTGAAGCTTTCTTT
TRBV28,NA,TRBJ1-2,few,CAGHSTGSNYGYTF,TGTGCCGGCCACTCGACAGGATCCAACTATGGCTACACCTTC
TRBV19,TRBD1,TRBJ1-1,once,CASMESRQGFNTEAFF,TGTGCCAGTATGGAGTCTCGACAGGGATTTAACACTGAAGCTTTCTTT
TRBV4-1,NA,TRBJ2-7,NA,CASSPNIGQIHEQYF,TGCGCCAGCAGCCCGAACATAGGACAAATCCACGAGCAGTACTTC
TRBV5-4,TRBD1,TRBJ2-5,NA,CASSRDRDETQYF,TGTGCCAGCAGCCGCGACAGGGATGAGACCCAGTACTTC
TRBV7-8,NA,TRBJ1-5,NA,CASSLRGAQNQPQHF,TGTGCCAGCAGCTTAAGGGGGGCGCAGAATCAGCCCCAGCATTTT
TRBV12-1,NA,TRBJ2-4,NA,CASSLGAGVTNIQYF,TGTGCCAGCAGCTTGGGAGCGGGAGTAACAAACATTCAGTACTTC
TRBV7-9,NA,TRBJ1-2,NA,CASSMTGNGYTF,TGTGCCAGCAGCATGACAGGCAATGGCTACACCTTC
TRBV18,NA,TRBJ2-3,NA,CASSPPHEVDTQYF,TGTGCCAGCTCACCACCGCATGAGGTAGATACGCAGTATTTT
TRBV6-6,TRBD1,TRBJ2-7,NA,CASSYQGQGSSYEQYF,TGTGCCAGCAGTTACCAAGGACAGGGTAGCTCCTACGAGCAGTACTTC
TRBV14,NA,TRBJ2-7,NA,CASSQDTGGEQYF,TGTGCCAGCAGCCAAGATACTGGGGGCGAGCAGTACTTC